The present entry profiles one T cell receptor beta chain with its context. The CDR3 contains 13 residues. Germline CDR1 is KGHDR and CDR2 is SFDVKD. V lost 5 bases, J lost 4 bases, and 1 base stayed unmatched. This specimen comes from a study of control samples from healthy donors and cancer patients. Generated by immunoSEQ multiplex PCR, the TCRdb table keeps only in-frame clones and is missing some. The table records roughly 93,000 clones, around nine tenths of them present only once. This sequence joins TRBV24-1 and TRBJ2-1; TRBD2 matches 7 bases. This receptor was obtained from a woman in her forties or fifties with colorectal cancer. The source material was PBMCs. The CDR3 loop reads CATSGGLYNEQFF. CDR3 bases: TGTGCCACCAGTGGGGGACTATACAATGAGCAGTTCTTC.